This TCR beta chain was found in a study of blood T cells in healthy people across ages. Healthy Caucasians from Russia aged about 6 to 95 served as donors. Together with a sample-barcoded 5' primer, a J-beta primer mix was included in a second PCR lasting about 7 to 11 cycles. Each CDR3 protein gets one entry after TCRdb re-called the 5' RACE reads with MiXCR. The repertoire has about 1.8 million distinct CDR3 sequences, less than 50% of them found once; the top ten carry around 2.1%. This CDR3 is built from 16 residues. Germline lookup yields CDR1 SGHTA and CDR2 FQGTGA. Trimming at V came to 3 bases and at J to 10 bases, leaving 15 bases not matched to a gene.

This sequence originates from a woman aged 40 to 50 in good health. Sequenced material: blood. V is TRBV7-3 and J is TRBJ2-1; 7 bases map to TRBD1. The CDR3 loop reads CASSLIGWDSSREQFF. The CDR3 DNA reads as TGTGCCAGCAGCTTGATAGGATGGGACAGCTCCAGGGAGCAGTTCTTC.